Listed here are 6 T cell receptor beta chains from one sample, sequenced in a study of T-cell memory formation after mild COVID-19. TCRdb ran MiXCR on the 5' RACE reads and lists one entry per CDR3 protein. This sample carries some 450,000 distinct CDR3 sequences, about a sixth of them seen once, and the ten largest clones take under 25%. The source material was PBMCs or a T cell subset sorted from them (not recorded which). The receptor source for this set is a man between 18 and 29 years old who had mild COVID-19 (a few samples of this study predate the infection). Cell type and time point are not known.

This clonotype was seen a few times. The chain uses TRBV6-5 and TRBJ1-6; no reliable D call. CDR3 length: 15 amino acids. Germline values: CDR1 MNHEY, CDR2 SVGAGI. With 2 bases removed from V and 7 bases from J, the gap between germline ends came to 12 bases. CDR3 amino acids: CASSYRPRSNSPLHF. As DNA, the CDR3 is TGTGCCAGCAGTTACCGACCCCGATCAAATTCACCCCTCCACTTT.

This clonotype was seen at least ten times. The chain employs TRBV20-1 and TRBJ2-3; D is uncertain. V lost 3 bases, J lost 6 bases, and 4 bases lay in between. Germline CDR1 is DFQATT and CDR2 is SNEGSKA (reference sequence). The CDR3 is 10 amino acids. The CDR3 sequence is CSASRDTQYF. The CDR3 nucleotides are TGCAGTGCTAGCCGGGATACGCAGTATTTT.

V is TRBV5-4 and J is TRBJ1-4; no clear D gene. Trimming removed 1 base at V and 8 bases at J, with 21 bases between. Looked up from germline, CDR1 is SGHNT and CDR2 is YYREEE (reference sequence). CDR3 size: 17 residues. The CDR3 nucleotides are TGTGCCAGCAGCTTGTGGGGTAACGGTCCGGGGATGGAAAAACTGTTTTTT. Translating it yields CASSLWGNGPGMEKLFF.

This clonotype came up a few times. V gene TRBV5-6 combines with J gene TRBJ2-7; tentative D call: TRBD2 (6 bases). CDR3 length equals 15 residues. Looked up from germline, CDR1 is SGHDT and CDR2 is YYEEEE. Trimming pared 0 bases from V and 1 base from J, leaving 11 bases between. As DNA, the CDR3 is TGTGCCAGCAGCTTGGCCCCCGGGGGTTCCTACGAGCAGTACGTC. This gives the protein CASSLAPGGSYEQYV.

The sample holds a few counts of this clonotype. This chain uses TRBV20-1 with TRBJ2-7; 7 positions agree with TRBD1. V was clipped by 6 bases and J by 2 bases; unmatched bases: 7. CDR3 length equals 13 residues. Per the germline V gene, CDR1 is DFQATT and CDR2 is SNEGSKA (reference sequence). CDR3 DNA: TGCAGTGCGCCAACAGGGGAACCCTACGAGCAGTACGTC. Translation: CSAPTGEPYEQYV.

CDR3 in amino acids: CASSYNGQGWNEQFF. The CDR3 bases are TGCGCCAGCAGTTACAACGGACAGGGGTGGAATGAGCAGTTCTTC. The V gene is TRBV5-1, the J gene TRBJ2-1; 9 bases are shared with TRBD1. The CDR3 runs 15 residues. Germline V gene sequence: CDR1 SGHRS, CDR2 YFSETQ. The V and J ends lost 5 bases and 7 bases, in that order; junction bases with no gene match: 10.